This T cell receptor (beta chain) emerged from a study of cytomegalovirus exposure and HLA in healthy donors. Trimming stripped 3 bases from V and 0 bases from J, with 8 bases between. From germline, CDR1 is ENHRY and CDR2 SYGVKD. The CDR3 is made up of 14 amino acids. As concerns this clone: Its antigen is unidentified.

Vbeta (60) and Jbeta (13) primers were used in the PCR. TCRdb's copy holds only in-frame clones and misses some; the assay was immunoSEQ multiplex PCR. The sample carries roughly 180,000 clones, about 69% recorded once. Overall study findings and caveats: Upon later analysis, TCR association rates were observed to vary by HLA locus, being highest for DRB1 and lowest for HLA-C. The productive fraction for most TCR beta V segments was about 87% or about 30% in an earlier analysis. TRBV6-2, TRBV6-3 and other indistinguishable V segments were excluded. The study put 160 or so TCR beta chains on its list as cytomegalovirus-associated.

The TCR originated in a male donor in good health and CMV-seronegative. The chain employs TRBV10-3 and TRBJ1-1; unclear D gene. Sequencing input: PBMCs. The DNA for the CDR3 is TGTGCCATCAGTGATGGGAGCATGAACACTGAAGCTTTCTTT. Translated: CAISDGSMNTEAFF.